This TCR beta chain is drawn from a study of control samples from healthy donors and cancer patients. The ends lost 5 bases at V and 5 bases at J; junction bases unmatched: 8. CDR1 is SGHTA and CDR2 is FQGNSA in the germline V gene. CDR3 length: 16 amino acids. Using immunoSEQ multiplex PCR, the repertoire was profiled, and TCRdb retains in-frame clones only, with some absent. The table has roughly 450,000 clones, 80% to 95% seen once; the top ten hold about 6.3%. This TCR derives from a man aged 35-49 years with head and neck cancer. The chain uses TRBV7-2 and TRBJ2-3; 12 positions agree with TRBD1. Sequencing was done on a sample of PBMCs. The CDR3 DNA is TGTGCCAGCAGCCAGAGCCGGGACAGGGGGCGAGATACGCAGTATTTT. This gives the protein CASSQSRDRGRDTQYF.